A selection of T cell receptor beta chains follows, all from one sample in a study of T cells after yellow fever vaccination. TCRdb recomputed calls from the 5' RACE reads with MiXCR, one row per CDR3 protein. This sample has about 350,000 distinct CDR3 sequences, with about 8.3% found just once. The sequencing used PBMCs, collected approximately 40 days after the first yellow fever vaccination. The receptors stem from a man aged 18 to 30 who received the YFV17D yellow fever vaccine. The conserved cysteine and the conserved F or W are not part of the CDR3 here. Fields, in order: J gene, V gene, CDR3 protein.

TRBJ1-2 | TRBV4-3 | ASSQGFPGQGSYGYT
TRBJ2-3 | TRBV5-1 | ASSQMRHFTDTQY
TRBJ2-3 | TRBV27 | ASSLRQATDTQY
TRBJ2-7 | TRBV6-2/TRBV6-3 | ASKKMGTRGSAYEQY
TRBJ2-2 | TRBV11-1 | ASSSGLFANTGELF
TRBJ1-1 | TRBV19 | ASSPVGAVYEAF
TRBJ1-1 | TRBV20-1 | SARDPQGGTEAF
TRBJ2-7 | TRBV19 | ASSALGSGDSYEQY
TRBJ2-5 | TRBV3-1 | ASSRRDFQETQY
TRBJ2-1 | TRBV9 | ASSVALQDNEQF
TRBJ2-1 | TRBV4-3 | ASSQGTTSRVDNEQF
TRBJ2-1 | TRBV7-9 | ASSPPGYSAF
TRBJ2-3 | TRBV7-3 | ASSPSGSYTDTQY
TRBJ2-7 | TRBV29-1 | SVGGQSSSYEQY
TRBJ2-2 | TRBV9 | ASSVEAYANTGELF
TRBJ1-5 | TRBV23-1 | ASSQPTGGWVGQPQH
TRBJ1-6 | TRBV6-5 | ASSYRWTVNSPLH
TRBJ2-5 | TRBV18 | ASSPDLQETQY
TRBJ1-6 | TRBV7-8 | ASSLAHSDRGRPPLH
TRBJ1-1 | TRBV4-1 | ASSQNSPGGFTEAF
TRBJ2-3 | TRBV5-1 | ASSVAIAGATDTQY
TRBJ2-2 | TRBV7-2 | ASSLGAGPMNTGELF
TRBJ1-6 | TRBV4-3 | ASSQDLANSPLH
TRBJ2-1 | TRBV20-1 | SAGGQVPYNEQF
TRBJ1-1 | TRBV10-3 | AISQGSSGNTEAF
TRBJ2-3 | TRBV7-9 | ASSSTGGRFTDTQY
TRBJ1-4 | TRBV5-5 | ASSLRSSNEKLF
TRBJ2-3 | TRBV18 | ASSPEVSTDTQY
TRBJ1-1 | TRBV5-1 | ASSLGPTPMNTEAF
TRBJ1-5 | TRBV23-1 | ASSHRPPQH
TRBJ1-6 | TRBV9 | ASSVADRVNSPLH
TRBJ2-3 | TRBV7-2 | ASSVDRVSDTQY
TRBJ1-1 | TRBV6-5 | ASSYSTTGWDTEAF
TRBJ1-1 | TRBV7-2 | ASSSQANTEAF
TRBJ1-5 | TRBV12-3/TRBV12-4 | ASNNVNSNQPQH
TRBJ2-3 | TRBV7-2 | ASSLDPGGTDTQY